This is a list of T cell receptor beta chains from one sample in a study of T cell responses to AZD1222 COVID-19 vaccine. The assay was immunoSEQ multiplex PCR, and TCRdb's table has in-frame clones only and misses some. The data show about 99,000 clones, 93% seen once. Sample: peripheral blood, taken on day 0 of AZD1222 vaccination. These receptors were taken from an adult in good health. Both conserved end residues are part of each CDR3.

14	TRBV18	TRBJ2-1	CASSPPSVYNEQFF
14	TRBV6-6	TRBJ1-6	CASSYSGMGSPLHF
15	TRBV7-8	TRBJ1-6	CASSPGGEYNSPLHF
17	TRBV12-5	TRBJ1-1	CASGYTTDSDMNTEAFF
14	TRBV18	TRBJ2-7	CASSPGAALYEQYF
15	TRBV3-1/TRBV3-2	TRBJ2-6	CASSPRGNGANVLTF
15	TRBV7-8	TRBJ1-5	CASSRGNMGNQPQHF
15	TRBV7-2	TRBJ2-7	CASRLTSGSSYEQCF
18	TRBV11-3	TRBJ2-7	CASSLSVLAESWDYEQYF
15	TRBV2	TRBJ1-5	CASSIRGNGNQPQHF
16	TRBV23-1	TRBJ2-3	CASSQSPGEGTDTQYF
14	TRBV30	TRBJ2-2	CAWSIGQGGGELFF
19	TRBV10-3	TRBJ1-1	CAISEFPGAPRGKNTEAFF
17	TRBV5-6	TRBJ1-4	CASSFTGAGRFNEKLFF
14	TRBV6-1	TRBJ1-1	CASSEARLGTEAFF
13	TRBV28	TRBJ1-2	CASSLGQGFGYTF
13	TRBV9	TRBJ2-7	CASSVGLDYEQYF
17	TRBV5-1	TRBJ1-4	CASSLSPGGATNEKLFF
16	TRBV27	TRBJ1-1	CASSWSAATLNTEAFF
13	TRBV11-3	TRBJ2-5	CASSFIDSETQYF
14	TRBV19	TRBJ1-3	CASKDRRSGNTIYF
19	TRBV7-9	TRBJ1-1	CASSLALVGSGEGNTEAFF
20	TRBV4-1	TRBJ1-6	CASSPYPQGARLTINSPLHF
17	TRBV28	TRBJ1-2	CASIRVPGTGGNYGYTF
14	TRBV9	TRBJ2-2	CASSFPGQSGELFF
16	TRBV7-2	TRBJ1-2	CASSLGFRGPNYGYTF
14	TRBV6-2/TRBV6-3	TRBJ1-6	CASSQEAENSPLHF
14	TRBV5-5	TRBJ1-2	CASSLNRDLYGYTF
13	TRBV28	TRBJ1-5	CASSWQSNQPQHF
12	TRBV2	TRBJ2-7	CASWAGTYEQYF
17	TRBV4-1	TRBJ2-7	CASSQEGVAGAPYEQYF
14	TRBV7-9	TRBJ2-5	CASSSVAGEETQYF
15	TRBV4-2	TRBJ1-1	CASSQNRNGNTEAFF
14	TRBV18	TRBJ2-7	CASSPQSTSYEQYF
14	TRBV5-7	TRBJ1-5	CASSLDRANQPQHF
17	TRBV19	TRBJ2-1	CASSIVTSGSAYNEQFF
13	TRBV9	TRBJ2-1	CASAREGRGEQFF